The clone carrying this T cell receptor beta chain was seen at least ten times. The antigen is undetermined. Patients were excluded if they had other autoimmune diseases or uncontrolled infections, and likewise if pregnancy or lactation applied. Orbital computed tomography, together with clinical symptoms, serum thyroxine, TRAb and thyroid ultrasound, was used for diagnosis. The authors amplified TCR beta CDR3 regions, and they did so from RNA transcripts for repertoire sequencing. HTBI primers were used in a first-round RT-PCR, which preceded a second-round multiplex PCR. MiXCR, run by TCRdb on the multiplex PCR reads, gives a single entry per CDR3 protein. Among about 180,000 distinct CDR3 sequences listed, 30% to 45% were seen once. This specimen comes from a study of Graves' ophthalmopathy and Graves' hyperthyroidism. CDR3 length: 16 amino acids. Germline CDR1 and CDR2: SGHTA and FQGTGA. V was trimmed by 4 bases and J by 6 bases, leaving 19 bases between them.

Study-wide results and limits: The 13-signature model separated ophthalmopathy from stable hyperthyroidism at approximately 89% sensitivity and nearly 82% specificity.

Sequencing input: peripheral blood. The chain combines TRBV7-3 with TRBJ2-4, with a possible D match to TRBD2 (6 bases). The clonotype comes from a woman between 40 and 55 years old with Graves' ophthalmopathy. The CDR3: CASSSGTANSGNIQYF. Written as DNA, the CDR3 is TGTGCCAGCAGCTCCGGGACTGCCAACAGTGGAAACATTCAGTACTTC.